This T cell receptor (beta chain) is drawn from a study of response to subunit inactivated influenza vaccine. Study-wide results and caveats: Each seasonal influenza vaccination recruits few new T cells, the authors suggested.

TCRdb re-analysed the RT-PCR reads in MiXCR, keeping a single row per CDR3 protein. The repertoire holds about 530,000 distinct CDR3 sequences, with about an eighth as singletons. This clonotype was picked up many times. Its antigen is still unknown. The CDR3 spans 17 residues. The V segment lost 4 bases and the J segment 5 bases; nucleotides outside the gene matches: 12. CDR1 and CDR2 (germline): LGHDT, YNNKEL (reference sequence). This TCR was recovered from a man aged 50 to 59 who received an inactivated influenza vaccine. The sequencing here drew on PBMCs from blood, taken about 40 days after vaccination. The chain has TRBV3-1 and TRBJ2-7; 12 nucleotides match TRBD1. CDR3 sequence (DNA): TGTGCCAGCAGCCCCTCGTACCGCGGGACAGGGGGCAACGAGCAGTACTTC. Amino acid sequence: CASSPSYRGTGGNEQYF.